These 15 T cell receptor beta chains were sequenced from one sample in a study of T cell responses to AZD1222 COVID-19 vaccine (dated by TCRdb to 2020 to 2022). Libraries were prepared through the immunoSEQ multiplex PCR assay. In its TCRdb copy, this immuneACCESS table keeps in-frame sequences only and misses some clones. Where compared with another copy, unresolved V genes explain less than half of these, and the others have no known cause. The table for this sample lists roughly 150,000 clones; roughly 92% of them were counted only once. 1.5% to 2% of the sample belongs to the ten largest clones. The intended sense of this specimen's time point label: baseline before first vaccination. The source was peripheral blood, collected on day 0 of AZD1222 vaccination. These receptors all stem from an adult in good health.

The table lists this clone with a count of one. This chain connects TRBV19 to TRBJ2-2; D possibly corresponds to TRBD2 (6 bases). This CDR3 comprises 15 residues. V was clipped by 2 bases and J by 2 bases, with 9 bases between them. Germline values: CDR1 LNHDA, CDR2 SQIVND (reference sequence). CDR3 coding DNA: TGTGCCAGTAGTATACAGGGACTTAACACCGGGGAGCTGTTTTTT. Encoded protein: CASSIQGLNTGELFF.

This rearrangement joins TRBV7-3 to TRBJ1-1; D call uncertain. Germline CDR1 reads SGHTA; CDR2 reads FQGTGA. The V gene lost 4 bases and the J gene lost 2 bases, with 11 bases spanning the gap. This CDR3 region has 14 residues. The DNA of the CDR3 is TGTGCCAGCAGCTCTCTGGGGTATAACACTGAAGCTTTCTTT. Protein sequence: CASSSLGYNTEAFF.

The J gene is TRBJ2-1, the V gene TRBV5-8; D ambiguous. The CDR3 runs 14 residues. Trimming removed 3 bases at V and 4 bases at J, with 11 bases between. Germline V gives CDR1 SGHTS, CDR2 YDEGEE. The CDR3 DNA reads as TGTGCCAGCAGCTGGGGTCGGGTTTACAATGAGCAGTTCTTC. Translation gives CASSWGRVYNEQFF.

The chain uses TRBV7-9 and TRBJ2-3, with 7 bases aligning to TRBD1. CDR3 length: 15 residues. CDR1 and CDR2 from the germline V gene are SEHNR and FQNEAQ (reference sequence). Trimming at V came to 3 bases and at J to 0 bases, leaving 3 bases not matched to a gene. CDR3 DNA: TGTGCCAGCAGCTTGACAGGGATTAGCACAGATACGCAGTATTTT. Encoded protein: CASSLTGISTDTQYF.

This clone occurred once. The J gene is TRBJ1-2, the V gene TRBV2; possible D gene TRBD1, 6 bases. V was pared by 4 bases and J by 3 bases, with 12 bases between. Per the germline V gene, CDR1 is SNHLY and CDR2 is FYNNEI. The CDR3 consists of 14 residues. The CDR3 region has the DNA TGTGCCAGCAGTGTTGGGGGCGCTGACTATGGCTACACCTTC. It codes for CASSVGGADYGYTF.

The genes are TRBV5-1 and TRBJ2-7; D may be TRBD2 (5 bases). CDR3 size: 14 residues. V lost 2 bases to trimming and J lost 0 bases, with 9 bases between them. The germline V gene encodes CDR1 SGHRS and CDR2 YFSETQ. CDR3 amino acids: CASSLSGSSYEQYF. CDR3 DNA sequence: TGCGCCAGCAGCTTAAGCGGAAGCTCCTACGAGCAGTACTTC.

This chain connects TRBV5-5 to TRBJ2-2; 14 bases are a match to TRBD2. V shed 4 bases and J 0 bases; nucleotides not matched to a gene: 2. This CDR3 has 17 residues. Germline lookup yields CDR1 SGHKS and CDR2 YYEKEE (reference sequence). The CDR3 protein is CASSGTSGGSNTGELFF. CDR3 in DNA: TGTGCCAGCAGCGGGACTAGCGGGGGCTCGAACACCGGGGAGCTGTTTTTT.

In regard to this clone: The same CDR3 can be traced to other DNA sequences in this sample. CDR3 DNA: TGTGCCAGTAGTATAGCGGGCGGATCCTACGAGCAGTACTTC. Amino acids: CASSIAGGSYEQYF. The V call is TRBV19, the J call TRBJ2-7; D ambiguous. Trimming shortened V by 1 base and J by 1 base, and 8 bases separated the two germline ends. Germline assignment: CDR1 LNHDA and CDR2 SQIVND (reference sequence). The CDR3 covers 14 residues. The full variable domain, completed using reference TRBV19 and TRBJ2-7, is DGGITQSPKYLFRKEGQNVTLSCEQNLNHDAMYWYRQDPGQGLRLIYYSQIVNDFQKGDIAEGYSVSREKKESFPLTVTSAQKNPTAFYLCASSIAGGSYEQYFGPGTRLTVT.

Here the CDR3 reads CASRETGLAEKLFF. The DNA for the CDR3 is TGTGCCAGTAGAGAGACAGGGCTGGCTGAAAAACTGTTTTTT. This chain connects TRBV19 to TRBJ1-4, with TRBD1 identical over 7 bases. Germline assignment: CDR1 LNHDA and CDR2 SQIVND (reference sequence). The CDR3 sequence is 14 residues long. Germline trimming cut 6 bases from V and 7 bases from J; bases unmatched to any gene: 8.

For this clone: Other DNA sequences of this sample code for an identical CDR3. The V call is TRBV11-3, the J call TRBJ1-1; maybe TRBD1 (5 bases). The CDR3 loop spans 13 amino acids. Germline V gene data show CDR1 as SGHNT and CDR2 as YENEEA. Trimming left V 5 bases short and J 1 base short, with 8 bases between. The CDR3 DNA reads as TGTGCCAGCAGCCTCGACAGGAACACTGAAGCTTTCTTT. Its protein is CASSLDRNTEAFF.

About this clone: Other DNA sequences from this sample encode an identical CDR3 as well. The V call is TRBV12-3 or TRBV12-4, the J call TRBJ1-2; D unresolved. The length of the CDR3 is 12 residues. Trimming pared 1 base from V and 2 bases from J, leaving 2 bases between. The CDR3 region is CASSLGNYGYTF. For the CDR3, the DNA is TGTGCCAGCAGTTTAGGGAACTATGGCTACACCTTC.

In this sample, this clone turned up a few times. In DNA, the CDR3 is TGTGCCAGCAGTTACTCGTTGCAAGACCCCACGTACGAGCAGTACTTC. It translates to CASSYSLQDPTYEQYF. V usage is TRBV6-6 and J usage is TRBJ2-7; no reliable D call. Germline V gene lookup returns CDR1 MNHNY and CDR2 SVGAGI (reference sequence). The CDR3 totals 16 residues. V lost 0 bases, J lost 4 bases, and 16 bases lay in between.

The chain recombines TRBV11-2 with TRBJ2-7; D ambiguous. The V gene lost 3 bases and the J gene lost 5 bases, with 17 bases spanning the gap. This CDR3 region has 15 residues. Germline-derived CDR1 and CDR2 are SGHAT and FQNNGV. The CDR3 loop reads CASSLGRVFTNEQYF. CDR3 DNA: TGTGCCAGCAGCTTGGGAAGGGTCTTTACAAACGAGCAGTACTTC. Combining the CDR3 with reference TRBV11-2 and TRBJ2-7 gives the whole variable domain EAGVAQSPRYKIIEKRQSVAFWCNPISGHATLYWYQQILGQGPKLLIQFQNNGVVDDSQLPKDRFSAERLKGVDSTLKIQPAKLEDSAVYLCASSLGRVFTNEQYFGPGTRLTVT.

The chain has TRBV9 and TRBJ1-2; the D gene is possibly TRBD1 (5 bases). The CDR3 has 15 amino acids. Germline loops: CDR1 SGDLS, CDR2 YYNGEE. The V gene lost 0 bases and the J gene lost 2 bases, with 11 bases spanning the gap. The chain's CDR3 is CASSVALGANYGYTF. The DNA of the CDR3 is TGTGCCAGCAGCGTAGCTTTAGGGGCGAACTATGGCTACACCTTC.

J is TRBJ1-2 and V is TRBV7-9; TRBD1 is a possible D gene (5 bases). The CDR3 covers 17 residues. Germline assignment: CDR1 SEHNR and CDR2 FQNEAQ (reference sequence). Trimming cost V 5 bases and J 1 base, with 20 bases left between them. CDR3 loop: CASSPLGRGALNYGYTF. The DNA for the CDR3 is TGTGCCAGCAGCCCCCTCGGGAGAGGGGCCCTTAACTATGGCTACACCTTC.